This is a list of T cell receptor beta chains from one sample in a study of cytomegalovirus exposure and HLA in healthy donors. Using immunoSEQ multiplex PCR, the repertoire was profiled, and TCRdb retains in-frame clones only, with some absent. The sample has about 150,000 clones; 60% to 80% are singletons. Material for sequencing was PBMCs. All receptors derive from a woman in her 50s in good health and CMV-seropositive. Both conserved end residues are part of each CDR3. The order of the fields is V gene, clone size, D gene, J gene, CDR3 protein, CDR3 DNA. A D gene is named only where the DNA matches it firmly. Expanded clones are given a class, and other clones once, few, many or no size at all.

TRBV7-9	-	TRBD1	TRBJ1-5	CASSLGTGPYSNQPQHF	TGTGCCAGCAGCTTGGGGACAGGGCCATATAGCAATCAGCCCCAGCATTTT
TRBV4-1	-	-	TRBJ1-6	CASSHLGGSPLHF	TGCGCCAGCAGCCATCTAGGAGGGAGTCCCCTCCACTTT
TRBV6-5	-	-	TRBJ2-7	CASSYSGAVGYEQYF	TGTGCCAGCAGTTACTCGGGGGCAGTGGGCTACGAGCAGTACTTC
TRBV9	-	-	TRBJ2-2	CASSSRTSSGGELFF	TGTGCCAGCAGCTCCCGGACTTCCTCGGGCGGGGAGCTGTTTTTT
TRBV12-5	-	TRBD1	TRBJ1-5	CASGGTDRVSQPQHF	TGTGCTAGTGGCGGCACAGACAGGGTGAGTCAGCCCCAGCATTTT
TRBV5-4	-	-	TRBJ2-2	CASSLGLAGLNTGELFF	TGTGCCAGCAGCTTGGGTCTCGCGGGGCTGAACACCGGGGAGCTGTTTTTT
TRBV6-1	-	-	TRBJ2-7	CASSAGTTEQYF	TGTGCCAGCAGTGCCGGGACAACCGAGCAGTACTTC
TRBV5-1	few	TRBD2	TRBJ2-2	CASSPRLAGDPGELFF	TGCGCCAGCAGCCCCCGACTAGCGGGGGACCCCGGGGAGCTGTTTTTT
TRBV10-3	-	TRBD1	TRBJ2-7	CAISVPGTGGEQYF	TGTGCCATCAGTGTTCCCGGGACAGGGGGCGAGCAGTACTTC
TRBV10-3	-	-	TRBJ1-2	CAISGGPGDGYTF	TGTGCCATCAGTGGCGGGCCTGGGGATGGCTACACCTTC
TRBV11-3	-	-	TRBJ1-2	CASSLGLGLNYGYTF	TGTGCCAGCAGCTTAGGGTTGGGACTGAACTATGGCTACACCTTC
TRBV2	-	TRBD1	TRBJ1-5	CASRLTGHGQPQHF	TGTGCCAGCAGGCTGACAGGGCACGGTCAGCCCCAGCATTTT
TRBV6-5	-	-	TRBJ1-6	CASMRSSYNSPLHF	TGTGCCAGCATGAGGAGCTCCTATAATTCACCCCTCCACTTT
TRBV6-5	-	TRBD1	TRBJ1-1	CASSASGGNTEAFF	TGTGCCAGCAGTGCCTCAGGGGGGAACACTGAAGCTTTCTTT
TRBV7-9	-	TRBD1	TRBJ1-1	CASSSSGQAAEAFF	TGTGCCAGCAGCTCTTCGGGACAGGCCGCTGAAGCTTTCTTT
TRBV5-4	once	TRBD2	TRBJ2-5	CASSMGPSGGAGETQYF	TGTGCCAGCAGCATGGGGCCCAGCGGGGGGGCCGGGGAGACCCAGTACTTC
TRBV15	few	-	TRBJ2-1	CATSDKPGDAEQFF	TGTGCCACCAGCGATAAGCCAGGGGATGCTGAGCAGTTCTTC
TRBV25-1	few	-	TRBJ2-7	CASSAGFSYEQYF	TGTGCCAGCAGTGCCGGGTTCTCCTACGAGCAGTACTTC
TRBV6-5	-	-	TRBJ1-1	CASSYSRNEAFF	TGTGCCAGCAGTTACTCCAGGAATGAAGCTTTCTTT
TRBV6-1	-	-	TRBJ1-5	CASSDEDSLSNQPQHF	TGTGCCAGCAGTGATGAGGACAGTTTGAGCAATCAGCCCCAGCATTTT
TRBV5-6	-	-	TRBJ2-7	CASSLGSGGAEQYF	TGTGCCAGCAGCTTGGGATCGGGGGGCGCGGAGCAGTACTTC
TRBV19	-	TRBD1	TRBJ2-7	CATRGQGLVEQYF	TGTGCCACCCGGGGACAGGGACTGGTTGAGCAGTACTTC
TRBV10-3	-	TRBD2	TRBJ2-2	CAISGGSTSGGLTNTGELFF	TGTGCCATCAGTGGGGGGAGTACCAGCGGGGGGCTCACGAACACCGGGGAGCTGTTTTTT
TRBV5-1	-	TRBD2	TRBJ2-1	CASSYRGGLEDEQFF	TGCGCCAGCAGCTACCGCGGGGGGTTAGAGGATGAGCAGTTCTTC
TRBV27	-	-	TRBJ2-7	CASSSVGLYYEQYF	TGTGCCAGCAGCAGTGTGGGACTGTACTACGAGCAGTACTTC
TRBV5-1	-	TRBD1	TRBJ1-6	CASSLAGTDNSPLHF	TGCGCCAGCAGCTTGGCCGGGACAGATAATTCACCCCTCCACTTT
TRBV7-9	once	-	TRBJ1-4	CASSLKVEEKLFF	TGTGCCAGCAGCTTGAAAGTAGAGGAAAAACTGTTTTTT
TRBV6-5	-	TRBD2	TRBJ2-1	CASRPTSGGNNEQFF	TGTGCCAGCAGACCGACTAGCGGGGGGAACAATGAGCAGTTCTTC
TRBV10-1	once	-	TRBJ2-2	CASSESAGTGELFF	TGCGCCAGCAGTGAGTCTGCGGGTACCGGGGAGCTGTTTTTT
TRBV18	once	TRBD1	TRBJ2-7	CASSPRDRDHEQYF	TGTGCCAGCTCACCCCGGGACAGGGACCACGAGCAGTACTTC
TRBV5-1	-	-	TRBJ2-4	CASSAGLNIQYF	TGCGCCAGCAGCGCGGGCCTAAACATTCAGTACTTC
TRBV30	-	-	TRBJ2-7	CAWSARDSEQYF	TGTGCCTGGAGTGCACGGGACTCCGAGCAGTACTTC
TRBV18	-	-	TRBJ1-2	CASSPLKTANYGYTF	TGTGCCAGCTCACCACTAAAGACAGCTAACTATGGCTACACCTTC
TRBV6-5	-	TRBD2	TRBJ2-1	CASSRASGAYNEQFF	TGTGCCAGCAGCCGGGCTAGCGGGGCTTACAATGAGCAGTTCTTC
TRBV4-2	-	-	TRBJ1-1	CASSPAKQGKAFF	TGTGCCAGCAGCCCTGCCAAACAGGGCAAAGCTTTCTTT
TRBV19	-	TRBD2	TRBJ2-1	CASSMASGGAFEQFF	TGTGCCAGTAGTATGGCTAGCGGGGGGGCATTCGAGCAGTTCTTC
TRBV5-8	-	-	TRBJ1-2	CASSFLRGRGYTF	TGTGCCAGCAGCTTCCTCCGAGGTCGCGGCTACACCTTC
TRBV9	-	TRBD2	TRBJ2-1	CASSVGGGGSYNEQFF	TGTGCCAGCAGCGTAGGCGGGGGGGGCTCCTACAATGAGCAGTTCTTC
TRBV11-2	few	-	TRBJ1-1	CASSGATGLNTEAFF	TGTGCCAGCAGCGGAGCGACAGGCCTGAACACTGAAGCTTTCTTT
TRBV25-1	-	-	TRBJ1-6	CASSQSRGGVYNSPLHF	TGTGCCAGCAGCCAGAGTCGAGGGGGTGTATATAATTCACCCCTCCACTTT
TRBV7-3	-	TRBD2	TRBJ2-1	CASSSQGASGEQFF	TGTGCCAGCAGCTCCCAAGGGGCTAGCGGTGAGCAGTTCTTC
TRBV12-1	-	-	TRBJ1-4	CASSTYRGCFTNEKLFF	TGTGCCAGCAGCACCTACAGGGGATGTTTCACTAATGAAAAACTGTTTTTT
TRBV7-4	-	-	TRBJ2-1	CASSLVQVDYNEQFF	TGTGCCAGCAGCTTAGTGCAGGTAGACTACAATGAGCAGTTCTTC
TRBV2	-	-	TRBJ1-4	CASSEGGVTNEKLFF	TGTGCCAGCAGTGAAGGGGGGGTGACTAATGAAAAACTGTTTTTT
TRBV19	-	-	TRBJ2-3	CASSMLAGVTDTQYF	TGTGCCAGTAGTATGCTGGCAGGGGTCACAGATACGCAGTATTTT
TRBV11-2	few	-	TRBJ1-1	CASSFPGKAEAFF	TGTGCCAGCAGCTTCCCAGGTAAAGCTGAAGCTTTCTTT